The 27 T cell receptor beta chains below come from one sample, sequenced in a study of cytomegalovirus exposure and HLA in healthy donors. The repertoire was sequenced with immunoSEQ multiplex PCR; TCRdb's copy has only in-frame clones and lacks some. The sample has 65,000 or so clones; about 92% are singletons. The sample taken for sequencing was PBMCs. Receptor source: a woman between 18 and 30 years old in good health and CMV-seronegative.

V gene TRBV6-5 combines with J gene TRBJ2-3; maybe TRBD2 (6 bases). V shed 6 bases and J shed 2 bases, with 15 bases lying between them. Germline V gene lookup returns CDR1 MNHEY and CDR2 SVGAGI. The CDR3 sequence is 15 residues long. CDR3 sequence reads: CASSQGGRITDTQYF. The DNA of the CDR3 is TGTGCCAGCAGCCAGGGAGGCCGGATCACAGATACGCAGTATTTT.

The gene calls are TRBV28 and TRBJ2-6, with 7 bases that match TRBD2. The CDR3 spans 16 residues. The germline CDR1 and CDR2 sequences are MDHEN and SYDVKM. Trimming removed 4 bases from V and 5 bases from J; junction bases left unmatched: 8. The CDR3 protein is CASSWAGTTRANVLTF. The CDR3 nucleotides are TGTGCCAGCAGTTGGGCAGGGACTACCAGGGCCAACGTCCTGACTTTC.

The chain uses TRBV6-5 and TRBJ2-2; D may be TRBD2 (6 bases). The CDR3 loop spans 14 amino acids. CDR1 and CDR2 from the germline V gene are MNHEY and SVGAGI. The ends were cut back, 0 bases at V and 6 bases at J, with 8 bases in the middle. The CDR3 nucleotides are TGTGCCAGCAGTTACTCCCCGGGGGCCGGGGAGCTGTTTTTT. Its protein is CASSYSPGAGELFF.

V is TRBV29-1 and J is TRBJ2-2; D is possibly TRBD1 (5 bases). V shed 7 bases and J shed 8 bases, with 20 bases lying between them. The CDR3 totals 14 residues. Germline loops: CDR1 SQVTM, CDR2 ANQGSEA. The DNA of the CDR3 is TGCAGCGGCTCAGGGTCTGCTTTAGGGGGGGAGCTGTTTTTT. It is translated as CSGSGSALGGELFF.

The V call is TRBV11-3, the J call TRBJ2-1, with 9 positions matching TRBD2. J was trimmed by 3 bases and V by 0 bases; bases with no gene match: 3. CDR1 SGHNT and CDR2 YENEEA come from the germline V gene. This CDR3 spans 16 amino acids. CDR3 nucleotides: TGTGCCAGCAGCTTAGAGCGGGGGGGCGTCTACAATGAGCAGTTCTTC. It specifies CASSLERGGVYNEQFF.

V is TRBV14 and J is TRBJ1-3, with D hard to call. This CDR3 region has 16 residues. V was pared by 4 bases and J by 0 bases, with 13 bases between. Germline CDR1 reads SGHDN; CDR2 reads FVKESK. The CDR3 sequence: CASSLGLLSSGNTIYF. The CDR3 nucleotides read TGTGCCAGCAGCCTAGGACTCCTAAGCTCTGGAAACACCATATATTTT.

The chain uses TRBV6-1 and TRBJ1-5; no definite D call. Between the trimmed V and J ends, which lost 4 bases and 2 bases, there was a span of 12 bases. Germline loops: CDR1 MNHNS, CDR2 SASEGT. This CDR3 is 15 amino acids long. The CDR3 protein is CASSALTEGNQPQHF. CDR3 DNA: TGTGCCAGCAGTGCCCTCACAGAAGGCAATCAGCCCCAGCATTTT.

This sequence joins TRBV20-1 and TRBJ1-2; the D is unclear. This CDR3 region has 9 residues. Germline CDR1 is DFQATT and CDR2 is SNEGSKA (reference sequence). V gave up 3 bases and J gave up 6 bases, with 2 bases separating them. The CDR3 region has the DNA TGCAGTGCTAGCGATGGCTACACCTTC. Translating gives CSASDGYTF.

The count of this clone is one. The J gene is TRBJ2-3, the V gene TRBV11-3; the D gene is possibly TRBD2 (7 bases). This CDR3 comprises 14 residues. V lost 5 bases to trimming and J lost 4 bases, with 13 bases between them. Per germline, CDR1 SGHNT and CDR2 YENEEA. The CDR3 nucleotides read TGTGCCAGCAGCCCCCGAGGGGGGGCAGATACGCAGTATTTT. It is translated as CASSPRGGADTQYF.

The chain is built from TRBV9 and TRBJ1-6; D is undetermined. The CDR3 runs to 13 residues. The V end was cut by 0 bases, the J end by 9 bases, with 7 bases between. CDR1 and CDR2 (germline): SGDLS, YYNGEE. This chain's CDR3 is CASSVVLGSPLHF. The CDR3 DNA reads TGTGCCAGCAGCGTAGTACTCGGTTCACCCCTCCACTTT.

The chain joins TRBV25-1 to TRBJ2-5; D remains ambiguous. Looked up from germline, CDR1 is MGHDK and CDR2 is SYGVNS. V lost 4 bases and J lost 1, with 10 bases in between. The CDR3 has 14 residues. CDR3: CASSGTAIQETQYF. The DNA for the CDR3 is TGTGCCAGCAGTGGAACAGCAATCCAAGAGACCCAGTACTTC.

The chain carries TRBV27 and TRBJ1-1; 9 bases line up with TRBD1. Germline V lookup: CDR1 MNHEY, CDR2 SMNVEV (reference sequence). Trimming removed 6 bases from V and 7 bases from J; junction bases left unmatched: 3. There are 12 residues in the CDR3. The chain's CDR3 is CASRTGGREAFF. The CDR3 DNA sequence: TGTGCCAGCAGGACAGGGGGTCGTGAAGCTTTCTTT.

This clone was recorded only once. This chain joins TRBV10-1 and TRBJ2-1; tentatively, D is TRBD2 (6 bases). From germline, CDR1 is WNHNN and CDR2 SYGVQD (reference sequence). The CDR3 consists of 15 residues. Trimming shortened V by 3 bases and J by 5 bases, and 14 bases separated the two germline ends. CDR3 DNA: TGCGCCAGCAGTGATTCGGGAGAGTCCCACAATGAGCAGTTCTTC. Encoded protein: CASSDSGESHNEQFF.

Concerning this clone itself: The same CDR3 arises from other DNA sequences in this sample as well. The rearrangement joins TRBV6-5 to TRBJ1-1; D perhaps matches TRBD1 (5 bases). In germline, CDR1 is MNHEY, CDR2 SVGAGI. Trimming took off 3 bases at V and 5 bases at J, with 10 bases between the two ends. The CDR3 has 13 amino acids. The CDR3 protein is CASSYSGGTEAFF. The CDR3 bases are TGTGCCAGCAGTTATTCGGGGGGGACTGAAGCTTTCTTT.

The J gene is TRBJ2-3, the V gene TRBV5-1, with 7 bases lining up with TRBD2. The V gene end was trimmed by 3 bases and the J gene end by 4 bases; junction bases not matched to a gene: 11. The CDR3 covers 16 residues. Looked up from germline, CDR1 is SGHRS and CDR2 is YFSETQ. CDR3 DNA: TGCGCCAGCAGCTCCGGACTAGAGAGTGTATCAGATACGCAGTATTTT. This codes for CASSSGLESVSDTQYF.

The genes are TRBV5-1 and TRBJ1-2; no clear D. Trimming shortened V by 0 bases and J by 6 bases, and 9 bases separated the two germline ends. The CDR3 consists of 13 residues. The germline V gene has CDR1 SGHRS and CDR2 YFSETQ. The DNA of the CDR3 is TGCGCCAGCAGCTTGGCGGCGGCAGATGGCTACACCTTC. Amino acid sequence: CASSLAAADGYTF.

This clone is a singleton in its sample. The chain carries TRBV5-5 and TRBJ2-4, with a tentative D call TRBD1 (6 bases). Germline values: CDR1 SGHKS, CDR2 YYEKEE (reference sequence). This CDR3 has 14 amino acids. Between the trimmed V and J ends, which lost 0 bases and 4 bases, there was a span of 8 bases. This chain's CDR3 is CASSLEQGKNIQYF. The DNA for the CDR3 is TGTGCCAGCAGCTTGGAACAGGGAAAAAACATTCAGTACTTC.

The V call is TRBV2, the J call TRBJ2-4; D may be TRBD1 (5 bases). Looked up from germline, CDR1 is SNHLY and CDR2 is FYNNEI. Trimming removed 2 bases from V and 2 bases from J, with 13 bases in between. The CDR3 is 16 residues long. CDR3: CASSENRGWTKNIQYF. In nucleotides, the CDR3 is TGTGCCAGCAGTGAAAATAGGGGATGGACCAAAAACATTCAGTACTTC. The full variable domain, in which reference TRBV2 and TRBJ2-4 provide the parts outside the CDR3, is EPEVTQTPSHQVTQMGQEVILRCVPISNHLYFYWYRQILGQKVEFLVSFYNNEISEKSEIFDDQFSVERPDGSNFTLKIRSTKLEDSAMYFCASSENRGWTKNIQYFGAGTRLSVL.

This clone was observed once. The chain combines TRBV9 with TRBJ1-1; D gene unclear. The CDR3 covers 13 residues. With 6 bases removed from V and 2 bases from J, the gap between germline ends came to 11 bases. Germline V gene data show CDR1 as SGDLS and CDR2 as YYNGEE. CDR3 region: CASTSGVNTEAFF. In DNA, the CDR3 is TGTGCCAGCACCTCCGGGGTAAACACTGAAGCTTTCTTT.

The gene calls are TRBV7-3 and TRBJ2-1; D not resolved. The CDR3 loop spans 16 amino acids. The V end was cut by 1 base, the J end by 0 bases, with 10 bases between. CDR1 is SGHTA, CDR2 FQGTGA, per germline. In nucleotides, the CDR3 is TGTGCCAGCAGCTTAAGCCCCACAAGCTCCTACAATGAGCAGTTCTTC. Translation: CASSLSPTSSYNEQFF. Together with reference TRBV7-3 and TRBJ2-1, the CDR3 gives the full variable domain: GAGVSQTPSNKVTEKGKYVELRCDPISGHTALYWYRQSLGQGPEFLIYFQGTGAADDSGLPNDRFFAVRPEGSVSTLKIQRTERGDSAVYLCASSLSPTSSYNEQFFGPGTRLTVL.

The rearrangement joins TRBV4-2 to TRBJ2-5; 16 bases fit TRBD2. Unmatched junction bases numbered 7, after V lost 4 bases and J lost 5 bases. CDR1 is LGHNA and CDR2 is YNFKEQ in the germline V gene. The CDR3 contains 17 residues. CDR3 sequence reads: CASSPGTSGGAVETQYF. The CDR3 DNA reads TGTGCCAGCAGCCCCGGGACTAGCGGGGGGGCGGTGGAGACCCAGTACTTC.

This sequence joins TRBV4-1 and TRBJ2-2, with 11 bases matching TRBD2. The CDR3 has 20 residues. Germline V lookup: CDR1 MGHRA, CDR2 YSYEKL. J lost 3 bases, V lost 2 bases, and 14 bases had no gene match. CDR3 amino acids: CASSQPAFSLAGGDTGELFF. CDR3 bases: TGCGCCAGCAGCCAACCCGCCTTTAGCCTAGCGGGAGGCGACACCGGGGAGCTGTTTTTT.

The J gene is TRBJ1-3, the V gene TRBV9; possible D gene TRBD1, 5 bases. Trimming stripped 4 bases from V and 0 bases from J, with 11 bases between. Germline assignment: CDR1 SGDLS and CDR2 YYNGEE. The CDR3 extends over 15 amino acids. CDR3 region: CASSLAGSSGNTIYF. In DNA, the CDR3 is TGTGCCAGCAGCCTCGCAGGGTCCTCTGGAAACACCATATATTTT. Looking up the rest from reference TRBV9 and TRBJ1-3 gives the full variable domain: DSGVTQTPKHLITATGQRVTLRCSPRSGDLSVYWYQQSLDQGLQFLIQYYNGEERAKGNILERFSAQQFPDLHSELNLSSLELGDSALYFCASSLAGSSGNTIYFGEGSWLTVV.

Concerning this clone: One junction end does not reproduce the germline sequence, and a read error may be involved. The rearrangement uses TRBV28 and TRBJ2-5, with 9 nucleotides matching TRBD2. CDR1 is MDHEN and CDR2 is SYDVKM in the germline V gene. The CDR3 has 12 amino acids. The CDR3 loop is CPSNAGGPTQYF. The CDR3 DNA reads TGTCCCAGCAACGCGGGAGGGCCGACCCAGTACTTC.

The CDR3 DNA is TGTGCCAGCAGTCCCCTAGGTATCTACGAGCAGTACTTC. Translation: CASSPLGIYEQYF. This chain joins TRBV28 and TRBJ2-7, with D hard to call. From germline, CDR1 is MDHEN and CDR2 SYDVKM. The CDR3 extends over 13 amino acids. V was pared by 5 bases and J by 3 bases, with 11 bases between.

This clone has a single count. The chain uses TRBV27 and TRBJ2-1; 7 bases match TRBD2. Looked up from germline, CDR1 is MNHEY and CDR2 is SMNVEV (reference sequence). The V segment lost 3 bases and the J segment 9 bases; nucleotides outside the gene matches: 11. The CDR3 runs 15 residues. DNA for the CDR3: TGTGCCAGCAGTTTCGGGCTAGCGGAGGGCAGTGAGCAGTTCTTC. Protein sequence: CASSFGLAEGSEQFF.

As DNA, the CDR3 is TGTGCCAGCAGGAGGGGCAGGGGGCGCACAGATACGCAGTATTTT. This codes for CASRRGRGRTDTQYF. This chain joins TRBV6-5 and TRBJ2-3; 8 bases line up with TRBD1. The V gene's germline CDR1 is MNHEY and CDR2 SVGAGI. V lost 6 bases, J lost 1 base, and 6 bases stayed unmatched. The CDR3 has 15 residues.